Presented here are 15 T cell receptor beta chains from one specimen sequenced in a study of blood T cell repertoires in COVID-19. The protocol was immunoSEQ multiplex PCR, while the TCRdb copy is restricted to in-frame clones and leaves out a portion. The sample consists of more than 100,000 clones, around 76% of them appearing once. Material: peripheral blood. Receptor source: a man in his 70s with acute or convalescent COVID-19.

This chain uses TRBV6-5 with TRBJ1-2; TRBD1 might be the D (6 bases). Germline CDR1 and CDR2: MNHEY and SVGAGI. Trimming shortened V by 6 bases and J by 4 bases, and 12 bases separated the two germline ends. The CDR3 runs to 13 residues. CDR3 in DNA: TGTGCCAGCAGCTTAACAGGGACCTATGGCTACACCTTC. Amino acids: CASSLTGTYGYTF.

This clone was seen once. This sample also contains other DNA sequences that code for the same CDR3. The V and J genes are TRBV19 and TRBJ1-1, with 8 bases lining up with TRBD1. Losses at the gene ends were 4 bases for V and 2 bases for J; bases not matched to a gene: 3. The germline V gene has CDR1 LNHDA and CDR2 SQIVND (reference sequence). The CDR3 extends over 14 amino acids. CDR3 sequence: CASSTGTGNTEAFF. Here the CDR3 DNA reads TGTGCCAGTAGTACCGGGACAGGCAACACTGAAGCTTTCTTT.

The chain joins TRBV5-4 to TRBJ1-5, with TRBD1 matching 9 bases. The V and J ends lost 3 bases and 2 bases, in that order; junction bases with no gene match: 6. Germline V gene lookup returns CDR1 SGHNT and CDR2 YYREEE (reference sequence). The CDR3 contains 16 residues. CDR3 loop: CASSSHRGLCNQPQHF. The CDR3 bases are TGTGCCAGCAGCTCCCACAGGGGGCTTTGCAATCAGCCCCAGCATTTT. The full variable domain, completed using reference TRBV5-4 and TRBJ1-5, is ETGVTQSPTHLIKTRGQQVTLRCSSQSGHNTVSWYQQALGQGPQFIFQYYREEENGRGNFPPRFSGLQFPNYSSELNVNALELDDSALYLCASSSHRGLCNQPQHFGDGTRLSIL.

The genes are TRBV12-3 or TRBV12-4 and TRBJ2-6, with D unclear. This CDR3 has 13 amino acids. V was shortened by 5 bases and J by 2 bases, with 4 bases between the two germline ends. The CDR3 reads CASSIAGANVLTF. The CDR3 DNA sequence: TGTGCCAGCAGTATCGCTGGGGCCAACGTCCTGACTTTC.

This chain connects TRBV9 to TRBJ1-6; 8 bases line up with TRBD1. Per germline, CDR1 SGDLS and CDR2 YYNGEE. The CDR3 has 15 amino acids. V lost 4 bases and J lost 7; bases outside the gene matches: 7. The CDR3 DNA follows: TGTGCCAGCAGCACCCAGGACAGGGACAATTCACCCCTCCACTTT. Translated, it gives CASSTQDRDNSPLHF.

This chain links TRBV30 with TRBJ1-2, with 8 positions matching TRBD1. Germline CDR1 reads GTSNPN; CDR2 reads SVGIG (reference sequence). J gave up 4 bases and V 3 bases, and 4 bases lay outside the gene matches. CDR3 length: 13 residues. The chain's CDR3 is CAWSRGPGYGYTF. The CDR3 DNA sequence: TGTGCCTGGAGCAGGGGGCCTGGCTATGGCTACACCTTC.

This clone was seen a few times. The chain uses TRBV9 and TRBJ1-2; no firm D call. The ends were cut back, 3 bases at V and 3 bases at J, with 12 bases in the middle. CDR1 and CDR2 (germline): SGDLS, YYNGEE. CDR3 length: 14 amino acids. The CDR3 DNA follows: TGTGCCAGCAGCGCCCTAGCGCAGGACTATGGCTACACCTTC. This gives the protein CASSALAQDYGYTF. The whole variable domain, remainder taken from reference TRBV9 and TRBJ1-2, is DSGVTQTPKHLITATGQRVTLRCSPRSGDLSVYWYQQSLDQGLQFLIQYYNGEERAKGNILERFSAQQFPDLHSELNLSSLELGDSALYFCASSALAQDYGYTFGSGTRLTVV.

The rearrangement joins TRBV4-2 to TRBJ2-7; a weak D match, TRBD2 (7 bases). The CDR3 has 16 amino acids. CDR1 and CDR2 (germline): LGHNA, YNFKEQ. V shed 1 base and J shed 6 bases, with 19 bases lying between them. The CDR3 nucleotides are TGTGCCAGCAGCCAAGGGATGGGAGGGGGGGCCTCCGAGCAGTACTTC. It yields the protein CASSQGMGGGASEQYF.

The chain couples TRBV2 to TRBJ2-3; 7 nucleotides match TRBD1. V lost 5 bases, J lost 11 bases, and 7 bases stayed unmatched. The CDR3 loop spans 12 amino acids. Looked up from germline, CDR1 is SNHLY and CDR2 is FYNNEI. CDR3 region: CASSFPGGGQYF. CDR3 coding DNA: TGTGCCAGCAGTTTTCCAGGGGGTGGGCAGTATTTT.

The chain couples TRBV5-1 to TRBJ2-5; the match to TRBD2 covers 8 bases. V lost 0 bases and J lost 6; bases outside the gene matches: 7. This CDR3 comprises 15 residues. Per germline, CDR1 SGHRS and CDR2 YFSETQ. Here the CDR3 reads CASSLAGRGEKTQYF. DNA of the CDR3: TGCGCCAGCAGCTTGGCCGGGCGGGGGGAGAAGACCCAGTACTTC.

This sequence joins TRBV6-2 or TRBV6-3 and TRBJ1-2; D unclear. Germline assignment: CDR1 MNHEY and CDR2 SVGEGT. V lost 5 bases and J lost 4, with 17 bases in between. The CDR3 contains 15 residues. The CDR3 nucleotides are TGTGCCAGCAGTGGAGACGGTACCCTAGGCTATGGCTACACCTTC. Translated: CASSGDGTLGYGYTF.

The chain has TRBV20-1 and TRBJ2-3, with TRBD2 identical over 8 bases. This CDR3 contains 14 residues. Germline assignment: CDR1 DFQATT and CDR2 SNEGSKA (reference sequence). V gave up 3 bases and J gave up 1 base; unmatched junction bases: 3. The CDR3 DNA reads TGCAGTGCTAGTACCGGGGGGGGCACAGATACGCAGTATTTT. Protein sequence: CSASTGGGTDTQYF.

The chain couples TRBV21-1 to TRBJ2-5; TRBD2 reflects the table's D call only, with no check against the DNA. TRBV21-1 counts as a pseudogene. The CDR3 spans 19 residues. CDR3 in amino acids: CASSKAGSQTSGPQETQYF. The CDR3 region has the DNA TGTGCCAGCAGCAAAGCGGGCAGCCAGACTAGCGGACCACAAGAGACCCAGTACTTC.

V usage is TRBV19 and J usage is TRBJ1-2; D is possibly TRBD1 (6 bases). The CDR3 length is 12 residues. V dropped 5 bases and J dropped 5 bases, with 9 bases sitting between them. From germline, CDR1 is LNHDA and CDR2 SQIVND (reference sequence). The CDR3 region is CASSDRLYGYTF. In nucleotides, the CDR3 is TGTGCCAGTAGTGACAGGTTATATGGCTACACCTTC.

V usage is TRBV29-1 and J usage is TRBJ2-5; D is ambiguous. V lost 5 bases and J 1 base, leaving 8 bases between the germline ends. The CDR3 has 12 amino acids. CDR1 and CDR2 from the germline V gene are SQVTM and ANQGSEA. The CDR3, as DNA: TGCAGCGTTCTGGTCGGCCAAGAGACCCAGTACTTC. It codes for CSVLVGQETQYF.